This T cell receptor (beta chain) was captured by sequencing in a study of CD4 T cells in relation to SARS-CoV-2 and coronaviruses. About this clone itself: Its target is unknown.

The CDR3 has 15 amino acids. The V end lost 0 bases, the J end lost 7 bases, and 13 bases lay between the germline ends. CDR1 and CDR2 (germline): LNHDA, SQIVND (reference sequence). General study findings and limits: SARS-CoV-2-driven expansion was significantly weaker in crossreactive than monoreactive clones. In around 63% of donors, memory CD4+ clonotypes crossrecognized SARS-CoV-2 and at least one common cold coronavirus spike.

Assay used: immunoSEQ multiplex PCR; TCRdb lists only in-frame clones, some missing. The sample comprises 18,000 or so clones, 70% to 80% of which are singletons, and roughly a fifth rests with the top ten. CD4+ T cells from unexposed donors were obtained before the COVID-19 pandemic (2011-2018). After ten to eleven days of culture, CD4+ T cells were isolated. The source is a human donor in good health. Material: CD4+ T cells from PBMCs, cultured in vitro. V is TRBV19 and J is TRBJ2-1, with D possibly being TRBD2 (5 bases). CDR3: CASSIEGGLVNEQFF. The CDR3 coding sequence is TGTGCCAGTAGTATAGAGGGCGGGCTCGTTAATGAGCAGTTCTTC.